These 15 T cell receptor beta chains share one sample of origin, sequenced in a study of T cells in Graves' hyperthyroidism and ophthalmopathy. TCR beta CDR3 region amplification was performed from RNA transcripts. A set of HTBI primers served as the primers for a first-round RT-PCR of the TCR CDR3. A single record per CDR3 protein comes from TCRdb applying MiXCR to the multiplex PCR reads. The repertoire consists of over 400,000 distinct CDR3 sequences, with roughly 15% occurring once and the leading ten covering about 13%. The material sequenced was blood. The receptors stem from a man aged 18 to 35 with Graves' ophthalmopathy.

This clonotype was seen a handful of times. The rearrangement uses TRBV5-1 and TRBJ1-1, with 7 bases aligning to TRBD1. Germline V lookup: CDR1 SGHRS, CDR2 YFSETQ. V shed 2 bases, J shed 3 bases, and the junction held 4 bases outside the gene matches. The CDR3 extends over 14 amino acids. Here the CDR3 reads CASSFGGTDTEAFF. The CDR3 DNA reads TGCGCCAGCAGCTTTGGGGGGACAGACACTGAAGCTTTCTTT.

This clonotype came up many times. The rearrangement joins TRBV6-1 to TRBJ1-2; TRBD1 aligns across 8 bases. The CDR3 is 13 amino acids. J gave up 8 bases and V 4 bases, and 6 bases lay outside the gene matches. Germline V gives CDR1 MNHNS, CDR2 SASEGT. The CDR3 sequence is CASSAQGAEGYTF. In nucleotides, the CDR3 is TGTGCCAGCAGTGCCCAGGGGGCAGAGGGCTACACCTTC.

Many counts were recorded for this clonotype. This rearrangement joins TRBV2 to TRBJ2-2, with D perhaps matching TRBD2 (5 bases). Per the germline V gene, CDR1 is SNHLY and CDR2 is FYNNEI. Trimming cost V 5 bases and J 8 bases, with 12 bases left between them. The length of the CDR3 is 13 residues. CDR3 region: CASSQDGVGELFF. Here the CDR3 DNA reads TGTGCCAGCAGTCAGGACGGGGTTGGGGAGCTGTTTTTT. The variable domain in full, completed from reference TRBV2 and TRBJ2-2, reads EPEVTQTPSHQVTQMGQEVILRCVPISNHLYFYWYRQILGQKVEFLVSFYNNEISEKSEIFDDQFSVERPDGSNFTLKIRSTKLEDSAMYFCASSQDGVGELFFGEGSRLTVL.

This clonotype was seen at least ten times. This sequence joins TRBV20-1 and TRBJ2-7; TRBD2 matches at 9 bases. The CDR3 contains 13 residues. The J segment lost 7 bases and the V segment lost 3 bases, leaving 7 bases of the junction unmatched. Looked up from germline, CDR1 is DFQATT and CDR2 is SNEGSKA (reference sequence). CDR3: CSASPGLATEQYF. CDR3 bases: TGCAGTGCTAGCCCCGGACTAGCGACTGAGCAGTACTTC.

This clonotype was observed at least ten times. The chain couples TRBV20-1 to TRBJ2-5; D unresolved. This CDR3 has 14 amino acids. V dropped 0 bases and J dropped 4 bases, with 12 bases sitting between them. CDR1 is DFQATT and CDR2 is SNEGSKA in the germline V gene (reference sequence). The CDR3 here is CSAREISASETQYF. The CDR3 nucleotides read TGCAGTGCTAGAGAAATTTCGGCATCAGAGACCCAGTACTTC.

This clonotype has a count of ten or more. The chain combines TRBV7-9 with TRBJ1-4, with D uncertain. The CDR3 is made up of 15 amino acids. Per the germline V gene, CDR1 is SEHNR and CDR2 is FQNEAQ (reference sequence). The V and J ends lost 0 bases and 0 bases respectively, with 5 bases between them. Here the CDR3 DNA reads TGTGCCAGCAGCTTAGCGAAGGCAACTAATGAAAAACTGTTTTTT. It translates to CASSLAKATNEKLFF.

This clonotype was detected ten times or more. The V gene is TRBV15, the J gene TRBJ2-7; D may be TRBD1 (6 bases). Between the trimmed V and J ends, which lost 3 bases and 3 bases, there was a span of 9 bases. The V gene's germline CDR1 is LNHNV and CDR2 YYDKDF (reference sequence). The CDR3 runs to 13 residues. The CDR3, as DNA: TGTGCCACCAGCAGGGACAGTAACTACGAGCAGTACTTC. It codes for CATSRDSNYEQYF.

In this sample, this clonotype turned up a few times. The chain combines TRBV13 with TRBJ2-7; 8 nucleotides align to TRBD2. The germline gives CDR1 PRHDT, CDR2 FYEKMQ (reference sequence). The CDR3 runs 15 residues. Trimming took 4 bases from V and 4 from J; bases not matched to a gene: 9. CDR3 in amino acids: CASSWPSGGDYEQYF. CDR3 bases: TGTGCCAGCAGCTGGCCCAGCGGGGGTGATTACGAGCAGTACTTC.

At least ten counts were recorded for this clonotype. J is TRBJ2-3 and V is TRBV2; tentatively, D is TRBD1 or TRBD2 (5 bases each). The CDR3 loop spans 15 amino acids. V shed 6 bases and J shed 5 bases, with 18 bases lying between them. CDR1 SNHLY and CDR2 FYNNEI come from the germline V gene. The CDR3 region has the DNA TGTGCCAGCAGCCCCCCTAGGGGCGAGGGAGATACGCAGTATTTT. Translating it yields CASSPPRGEGDTQYF.

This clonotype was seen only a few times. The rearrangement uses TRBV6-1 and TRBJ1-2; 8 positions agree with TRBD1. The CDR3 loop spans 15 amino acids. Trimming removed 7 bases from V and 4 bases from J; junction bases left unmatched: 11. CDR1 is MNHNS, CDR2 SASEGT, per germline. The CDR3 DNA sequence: TGTGCCAGCATCCCCGGGGACAGGAGAGGCTATGGCTACACCTTC. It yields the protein CASIPGDRRGYGYTF.

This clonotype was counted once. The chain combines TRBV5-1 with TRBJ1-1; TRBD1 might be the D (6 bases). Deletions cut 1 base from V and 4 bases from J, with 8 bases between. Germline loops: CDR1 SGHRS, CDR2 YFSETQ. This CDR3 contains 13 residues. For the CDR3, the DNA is TGCGCCAGCAGCTTGAGGGGGTTCACTGAAGCTTTCTTT. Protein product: CASSLRGFTEAFF.

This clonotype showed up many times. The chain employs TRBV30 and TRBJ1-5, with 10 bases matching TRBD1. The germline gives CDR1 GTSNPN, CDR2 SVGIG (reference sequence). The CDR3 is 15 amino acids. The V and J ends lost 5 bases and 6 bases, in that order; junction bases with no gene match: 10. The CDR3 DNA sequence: TGTGCCTGGCACCCCGGGACAGGGGCGGGTCAGCCCCAGCATTTT. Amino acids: CAWHPGTGAGQPQHF. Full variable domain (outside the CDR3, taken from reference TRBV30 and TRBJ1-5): SQTIHQWPATLVQPVGSPLSLECTVEGTSNPNLYWYRQAAGRGLQLLFYSVGIGQISSEVPQNLSASRPQDRQFILSSKKLLLSDSGFYLCAWHPGTGAGQPQHFGDGTRLSIL.

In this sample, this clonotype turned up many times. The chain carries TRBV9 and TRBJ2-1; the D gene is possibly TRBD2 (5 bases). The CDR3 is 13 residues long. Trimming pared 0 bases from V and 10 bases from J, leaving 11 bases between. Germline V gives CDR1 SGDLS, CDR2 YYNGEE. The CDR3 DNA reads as TGTGCCAGCAGCGTAGAGGCACCGGGGGAGCAGTTCTTC. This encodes CASSVEAPGEQFF.

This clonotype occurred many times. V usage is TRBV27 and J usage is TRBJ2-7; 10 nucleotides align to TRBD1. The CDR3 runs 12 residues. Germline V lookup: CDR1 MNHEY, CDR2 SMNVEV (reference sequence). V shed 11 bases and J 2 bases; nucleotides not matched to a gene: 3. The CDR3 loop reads CARQGAPYEQYF. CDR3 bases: TGTGCCCGACAGGGGGCTCCCTACGAGCAGTACTTC.

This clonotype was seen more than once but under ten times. The CDR3 DNA reads TGTGCCAGCAGCCAAGGTTTTTTGCGGGACCGGGTCGAGCAGTACTTC. Translated: CASSQGFLRDRVEQYF. The chain joins TRBV14 to TRBJ2-7, with a possible D match to TRBD2 (6 bases). The CDR3 covers 16 residues. Germline V gives CDR1 SGHDN, CDR2 FVKESK. Trimming took 1 base from V and 6 from J, leaving 19 bases between them.